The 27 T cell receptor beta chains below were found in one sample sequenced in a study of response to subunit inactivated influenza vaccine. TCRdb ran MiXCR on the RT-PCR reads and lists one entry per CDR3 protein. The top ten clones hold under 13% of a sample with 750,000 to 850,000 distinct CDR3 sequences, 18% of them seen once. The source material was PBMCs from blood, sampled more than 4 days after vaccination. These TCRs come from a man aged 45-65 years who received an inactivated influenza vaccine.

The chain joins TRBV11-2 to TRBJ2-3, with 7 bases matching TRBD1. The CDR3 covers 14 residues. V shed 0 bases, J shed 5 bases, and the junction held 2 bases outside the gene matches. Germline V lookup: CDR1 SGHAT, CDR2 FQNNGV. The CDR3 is CASSLDRGLDTQYF. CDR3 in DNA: TGTGCCAGCAGCTTAGATAGGGGGCTAGATACGCAGTATTTT. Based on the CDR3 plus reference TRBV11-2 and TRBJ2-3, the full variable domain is EAGVAQSPRYKIIEKRQSVAFWCNPISGHATLYWYQQILGQGPKLLIQFQNNGVVDDSQLPKDRFSAERLKGVDSTLKIQPAKLEDSAVYLCASSLDRGLDTQYFGPGTRLTVL.

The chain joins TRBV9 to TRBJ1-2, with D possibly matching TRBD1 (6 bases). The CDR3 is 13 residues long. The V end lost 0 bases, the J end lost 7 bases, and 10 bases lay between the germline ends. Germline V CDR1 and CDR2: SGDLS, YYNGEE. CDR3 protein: CASSVGGGGGYTF. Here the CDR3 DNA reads TGTGCCAGCAGCGTAGGGGGGGGCGGTGGCTACACCTTC. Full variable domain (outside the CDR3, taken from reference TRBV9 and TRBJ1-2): DSGVTQTPKHLITATGQRVTLRCSPRSGDLSVYWYQQSLDQGLQFLIQYYNGEERAKGNILERFSAQQFPDLHSELNLSSLELGDSALYFCASSVGGGGGYTFGSGTRLTVV.

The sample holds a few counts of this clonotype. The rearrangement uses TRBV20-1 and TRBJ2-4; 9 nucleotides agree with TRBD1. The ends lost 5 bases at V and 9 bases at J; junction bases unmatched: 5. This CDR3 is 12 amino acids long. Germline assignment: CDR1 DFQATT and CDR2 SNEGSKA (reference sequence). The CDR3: CSASGQGGIQYF. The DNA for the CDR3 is TGCAGTGCTTCGGGACAGGGAGGCATTCAGTACTTC.

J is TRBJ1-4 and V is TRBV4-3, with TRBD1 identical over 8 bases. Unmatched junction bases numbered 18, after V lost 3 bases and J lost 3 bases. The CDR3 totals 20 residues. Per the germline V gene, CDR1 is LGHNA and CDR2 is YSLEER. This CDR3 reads CASSQGYRPTGARPNEKLFF. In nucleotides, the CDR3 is TGCGCCAGCAGCCAGGGTTACCGACCGACAGGGGCGAGACCTAATGAAAAACTGTTTTTT.

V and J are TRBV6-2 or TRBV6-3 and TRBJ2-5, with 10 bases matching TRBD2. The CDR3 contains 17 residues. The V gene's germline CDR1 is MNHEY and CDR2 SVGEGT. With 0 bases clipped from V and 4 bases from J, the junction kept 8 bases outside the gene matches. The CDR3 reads CASSYSSLAGEVETQYF. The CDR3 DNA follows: TGTGCCAGCAGTTACTCTTCCCTAGCGGGGGAGGTAGAGACCCAGTACTTC.

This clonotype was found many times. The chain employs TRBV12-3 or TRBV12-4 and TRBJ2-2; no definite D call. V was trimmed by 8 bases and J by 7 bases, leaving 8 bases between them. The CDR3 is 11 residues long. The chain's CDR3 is CASYMNGELFF. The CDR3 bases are TGTGCCAGCTACATGAACGGGGAGCTGTTTTTT.

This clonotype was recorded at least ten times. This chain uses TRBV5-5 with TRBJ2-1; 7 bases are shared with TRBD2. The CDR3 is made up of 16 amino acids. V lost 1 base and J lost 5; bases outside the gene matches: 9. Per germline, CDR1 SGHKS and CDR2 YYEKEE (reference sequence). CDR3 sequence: CASSLRDWDYNNEQFF. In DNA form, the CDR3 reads TGTGCCAGCAGCTTGAGGGATTGGGACTACAACAATGAGCAGTTCTTC.

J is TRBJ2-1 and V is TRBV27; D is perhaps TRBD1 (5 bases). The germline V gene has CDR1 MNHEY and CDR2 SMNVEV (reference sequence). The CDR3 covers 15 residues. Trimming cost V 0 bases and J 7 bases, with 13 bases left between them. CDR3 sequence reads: CASSLSGRVGNEQFF. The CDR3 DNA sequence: TGTGCCAGCAGTTTATCGGGCAGGGTAGGAAATGAGCAGTTCTTC.

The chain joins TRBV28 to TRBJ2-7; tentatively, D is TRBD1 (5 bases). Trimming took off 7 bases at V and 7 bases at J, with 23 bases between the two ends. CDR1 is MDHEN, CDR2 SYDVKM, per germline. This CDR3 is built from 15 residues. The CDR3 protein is CASTQPGYGSREQYF. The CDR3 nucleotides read TGTGCCAGCACCCAACCAGGGTATGGAAGTCGGGAGCAGTACTTC.

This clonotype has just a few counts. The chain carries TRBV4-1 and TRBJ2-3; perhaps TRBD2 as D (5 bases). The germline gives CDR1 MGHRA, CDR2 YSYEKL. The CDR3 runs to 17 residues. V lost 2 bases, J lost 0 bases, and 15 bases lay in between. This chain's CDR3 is CASSQKGIRTSTDTQYF. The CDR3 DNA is TGCGCCAGCAGCCAAAAAGGGATCCGGACTAGCACAGATACGCAGTATTTT.

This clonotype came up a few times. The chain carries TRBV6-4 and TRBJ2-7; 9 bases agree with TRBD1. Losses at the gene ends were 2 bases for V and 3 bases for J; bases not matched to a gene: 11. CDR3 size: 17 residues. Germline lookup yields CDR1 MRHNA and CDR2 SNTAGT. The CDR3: CASSDRGQGPSNYEQYF. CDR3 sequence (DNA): TGTGCCAGCAGTGACAGGGGACAGGGCCCTTCCAACTACGAGCAGTACTTC.

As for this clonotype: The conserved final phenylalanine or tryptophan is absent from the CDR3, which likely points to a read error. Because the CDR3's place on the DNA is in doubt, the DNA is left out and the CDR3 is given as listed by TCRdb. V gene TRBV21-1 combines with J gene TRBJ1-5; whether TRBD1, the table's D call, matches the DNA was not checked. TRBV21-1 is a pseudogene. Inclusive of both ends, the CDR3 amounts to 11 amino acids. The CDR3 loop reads CASSKAQQGAS.

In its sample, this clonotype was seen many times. The CDR3 region has the DNA TGCGCCAGCAGCTTGGGGGCAGGGTCGGATACTGAGCAGTTCTTC. It specifies CASSLGAGSDTEQFF. This chain links TRBV5-1 with TRBJ2-1, with a possible D match to TRBD1 (5 bases). The length of the CDR3 is 15 residues. The V gene lost 0 bases and the J gene lost 9 bases, with 16 bases spanning the gap. Germline V gene sequence: CDR1 SGHRS, CDR2 YFSETQ.

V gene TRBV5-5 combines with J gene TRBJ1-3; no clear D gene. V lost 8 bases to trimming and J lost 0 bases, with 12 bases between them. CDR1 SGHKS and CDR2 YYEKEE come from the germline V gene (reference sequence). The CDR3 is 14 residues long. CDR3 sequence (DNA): TGTGCCAGTTCGGGATTTCTCTCTGGAAACACCATATATTTT. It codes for CASSGFLSGNTIYF.

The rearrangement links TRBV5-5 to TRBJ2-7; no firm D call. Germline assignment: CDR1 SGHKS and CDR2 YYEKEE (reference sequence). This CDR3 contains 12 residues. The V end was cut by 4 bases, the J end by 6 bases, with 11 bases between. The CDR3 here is CASSRRRLEQYF. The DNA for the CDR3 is TGTGCCAGCAGCCGCCGACGGCTCGAGCAGTACTTC.

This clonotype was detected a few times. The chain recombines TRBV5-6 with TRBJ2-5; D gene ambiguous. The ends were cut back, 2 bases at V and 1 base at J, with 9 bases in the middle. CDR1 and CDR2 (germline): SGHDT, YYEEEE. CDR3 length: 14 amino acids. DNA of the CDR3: TGTGCCAGCAGCTTTGGAATCTCCCAAGAGACCCAGTACTTC. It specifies CASSFGISQETQYF.

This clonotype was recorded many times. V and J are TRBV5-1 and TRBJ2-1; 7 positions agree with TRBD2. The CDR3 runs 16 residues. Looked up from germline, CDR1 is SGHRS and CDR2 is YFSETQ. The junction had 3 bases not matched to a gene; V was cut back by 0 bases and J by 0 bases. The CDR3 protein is CASSLDGGGSYNEQFF. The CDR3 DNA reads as TGCGCCAGCAGCTTGGACGGCGGGGGCTCCTACAATGAGCAGTTCTTC.

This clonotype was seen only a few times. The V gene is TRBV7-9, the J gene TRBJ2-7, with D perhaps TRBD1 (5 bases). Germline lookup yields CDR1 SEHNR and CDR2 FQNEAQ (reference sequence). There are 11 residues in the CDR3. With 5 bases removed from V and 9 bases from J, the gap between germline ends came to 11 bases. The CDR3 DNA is TGTGCCAGCAGCCCAGGGTCAGGGCAGTACTTC. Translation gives CASSPGSGQYF.

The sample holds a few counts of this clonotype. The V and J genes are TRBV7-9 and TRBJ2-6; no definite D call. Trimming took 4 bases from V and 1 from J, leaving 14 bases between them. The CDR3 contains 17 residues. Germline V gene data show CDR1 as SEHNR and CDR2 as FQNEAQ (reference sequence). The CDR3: CASSSTRLRSGANVLTF. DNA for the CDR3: TGTGCCAGCAGCTCGACACGCCTAAGGTCTGGGGCCAACGTCCTGACTTTC. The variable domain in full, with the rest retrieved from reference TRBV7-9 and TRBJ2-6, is DTGVSQNPRHKITKRGQNVTFRCDPISEHNRLYWYRQTLGQGPEFLTYFQNEAQLEKSRLLSDRFSAERPKGSFSTLEIQRTEQGDSAMYLCASSSTRLRSGANVLTFGAGSRLTVL.

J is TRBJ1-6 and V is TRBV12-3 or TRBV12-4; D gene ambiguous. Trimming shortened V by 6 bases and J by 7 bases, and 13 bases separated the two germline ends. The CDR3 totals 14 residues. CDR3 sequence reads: CASSLGIQNSPLHF. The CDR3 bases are TGTGCCAGCAGCTTGGGCATTCAAAATTCACCCCTCCACTTT.

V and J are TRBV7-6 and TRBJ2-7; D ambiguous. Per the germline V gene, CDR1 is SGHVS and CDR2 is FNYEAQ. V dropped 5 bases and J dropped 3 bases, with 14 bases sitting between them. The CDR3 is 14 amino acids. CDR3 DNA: TGTGCCAGCAGCCTGCAGCTCGGGTACTACGAGCAGTACTTC. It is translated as CASSLQLGYYEQYF. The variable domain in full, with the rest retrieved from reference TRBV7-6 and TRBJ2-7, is GAGVSQSPRYKVTKRGQDVALRCDPISGHVSLYWYRQALGQGPEFLTYFNYEAQQDKSGLPNDRFSAERPEGSISTLTIQRTEQRDSAMYRCASSLQLGYYEQYFGPGTRLTVT.

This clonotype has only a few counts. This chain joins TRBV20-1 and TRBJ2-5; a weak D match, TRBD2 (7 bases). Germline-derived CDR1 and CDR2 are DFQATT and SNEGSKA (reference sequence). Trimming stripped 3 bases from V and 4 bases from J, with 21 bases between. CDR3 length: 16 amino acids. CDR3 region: CSASPTTGGGLETQYF. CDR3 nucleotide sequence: TGCAGTGCTAGCCCCACGACGGGGGGCGGGTTAGAGACCCAGTACTTC.

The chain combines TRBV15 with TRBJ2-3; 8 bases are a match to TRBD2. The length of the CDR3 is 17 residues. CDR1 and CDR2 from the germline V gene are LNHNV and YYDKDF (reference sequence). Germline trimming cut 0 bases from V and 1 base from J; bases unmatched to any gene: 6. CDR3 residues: CATSRDRAGGRTDTQYF. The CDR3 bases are TGTGCCACCAGCAGAGATAGGGCGGGGGGTCGCACAGATACGCAGTATTTT.

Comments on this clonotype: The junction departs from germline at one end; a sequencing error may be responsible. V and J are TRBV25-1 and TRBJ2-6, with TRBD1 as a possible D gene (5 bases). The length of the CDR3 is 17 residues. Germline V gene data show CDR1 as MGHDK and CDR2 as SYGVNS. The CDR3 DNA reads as TGTGCCAGCAGTGAATATACCGGTTCTACTGGGGCCAACGCCCTGACTTTC. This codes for CASSEYTGSTGANALTF.

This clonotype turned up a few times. The CDR3 loop is CASRDRGQKFETQYF. The CDR3 DNA follows: TGTGCCAGCCGAGACAGGGGGCAAAAATTTGAGACCCAGTACTTC. This chain uses TRBV28 with TRBJ2-5, with 10 bases identical to TRBD1. The germline CDR1 and CDR2 sequences are MDHEN and SYDVKM. The CDR3 loop spans 15 amino acids. Trimming removed 8 bases from V and 5 bases from J; junction bases left unmatched: 11.

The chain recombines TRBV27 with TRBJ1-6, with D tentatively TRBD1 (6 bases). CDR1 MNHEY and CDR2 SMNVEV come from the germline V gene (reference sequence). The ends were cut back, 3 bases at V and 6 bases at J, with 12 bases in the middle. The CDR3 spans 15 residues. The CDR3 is CASSLGPGVNSPLHF. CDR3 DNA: TGTGCCAGCAGTTTGGGGCCAGGGGTTAATTCACCCCTCCACTTT.

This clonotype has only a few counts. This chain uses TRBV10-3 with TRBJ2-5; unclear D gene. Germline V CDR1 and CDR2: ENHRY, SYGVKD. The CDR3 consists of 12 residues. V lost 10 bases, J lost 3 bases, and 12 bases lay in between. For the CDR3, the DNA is TGTGCCACCTCCGAGCCGGAAGAGACCCAGTACTTC. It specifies CATSEPEETQYF.